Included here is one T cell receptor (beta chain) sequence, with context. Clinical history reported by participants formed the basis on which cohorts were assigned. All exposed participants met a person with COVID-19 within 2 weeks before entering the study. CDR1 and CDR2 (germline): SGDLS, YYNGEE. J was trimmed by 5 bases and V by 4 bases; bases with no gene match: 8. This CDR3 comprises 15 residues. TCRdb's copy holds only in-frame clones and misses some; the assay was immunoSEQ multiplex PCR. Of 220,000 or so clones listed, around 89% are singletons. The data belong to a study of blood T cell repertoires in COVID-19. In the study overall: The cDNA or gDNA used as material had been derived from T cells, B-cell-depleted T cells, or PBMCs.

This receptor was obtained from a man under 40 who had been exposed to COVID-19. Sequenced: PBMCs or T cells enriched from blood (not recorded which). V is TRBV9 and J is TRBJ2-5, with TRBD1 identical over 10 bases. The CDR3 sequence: CASSPTGGRVETQYF. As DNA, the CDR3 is TGTGCCAGCAGCCCGACAGGGGGCCGGGTGGAGACCCAGTACTTC.